The clone carrying this TCR beta chain was picked up a small number of times. What it binds is not known. The sample comes from a study of cytotoxic CD8 clonotypes in ibrutinib-treated CLL. Assay used: immunoSEQ multiplex PCR; TCRdb lists only in-frame clones, some missing. Here the sample spans more than 200,000 clones, under 75% being singletons. The CDR3 extends over 15 amino acids. Germline CDR1 is PRHDT and CDR2 is FYEKMQ (reference sequence). The V segment lost 4 bases and the J segment 7 bases; nucleotides outside the gene matches: 9. Study observations and caveats: Clonality rose at ibrutinib response, held steady in sustained remission, and fell toward baseline at progression.

J is TRBJ2-7 and V is TRBV13, with 11 positions matching TRBD2. This TCR was sampled from a human donor with chronic lymphocytic leukemia. The source material was PBMCs, sampled after 24 months of ibrutinib treatment. The CDR3 loop reads CASSSPGTSGVEQYF. CDR3 in DNA: TGTGCCAGCAGCTCCCCCGGGACTAGCGGAGTGGAGCAGTACTTC.